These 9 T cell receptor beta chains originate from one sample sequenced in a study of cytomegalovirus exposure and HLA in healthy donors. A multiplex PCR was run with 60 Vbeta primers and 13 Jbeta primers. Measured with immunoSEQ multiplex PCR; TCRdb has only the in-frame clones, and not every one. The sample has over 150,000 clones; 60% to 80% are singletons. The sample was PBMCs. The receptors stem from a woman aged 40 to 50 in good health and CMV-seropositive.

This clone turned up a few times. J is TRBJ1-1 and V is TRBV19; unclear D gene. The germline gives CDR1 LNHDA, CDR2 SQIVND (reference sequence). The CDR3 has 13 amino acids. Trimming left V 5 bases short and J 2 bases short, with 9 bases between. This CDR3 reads CASSWGGNTEAFF. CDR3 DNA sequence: TGTGCCAGTAGTTGGGGAGGAAACACTGAAGCTTTCTTT.

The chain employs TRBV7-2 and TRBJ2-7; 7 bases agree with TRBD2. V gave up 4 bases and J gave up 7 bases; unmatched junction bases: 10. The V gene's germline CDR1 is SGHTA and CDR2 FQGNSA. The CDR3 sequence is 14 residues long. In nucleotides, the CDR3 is TGTGCCAGCAGCTGGGGGGAGGGAGCGGGAGAGCAGTACTTC. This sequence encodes CASSWGEGAGEQYF. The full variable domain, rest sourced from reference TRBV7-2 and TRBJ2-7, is GAGVSQSPSNKVTEKGKDVELRCDPISGHTALYWYRQSLGQGLEFLIYFQGNSAPDKSGLPSDRFSAERTGGSVSTLTIQRTQQEDSAVYLCASSWGEGAGEQYFGPGTRLTVT.

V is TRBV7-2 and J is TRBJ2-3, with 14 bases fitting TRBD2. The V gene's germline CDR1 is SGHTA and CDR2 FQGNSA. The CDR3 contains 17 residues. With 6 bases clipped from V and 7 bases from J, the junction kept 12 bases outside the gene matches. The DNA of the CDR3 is TGTGCCAGCAGATCACCGACCGGGACTAGCGGGGGAAATACGCAGTATTTT. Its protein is CASRSPTGTSGGNTQYF.

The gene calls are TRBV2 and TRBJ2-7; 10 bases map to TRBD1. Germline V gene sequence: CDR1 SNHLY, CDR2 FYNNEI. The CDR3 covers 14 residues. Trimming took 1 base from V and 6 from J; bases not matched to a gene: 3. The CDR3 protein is CASSEGTGGVEQYF. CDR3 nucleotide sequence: TGTGCCAGCAGTGAAGGGACAGGGGGAGTCGAGCAGTACTTC.

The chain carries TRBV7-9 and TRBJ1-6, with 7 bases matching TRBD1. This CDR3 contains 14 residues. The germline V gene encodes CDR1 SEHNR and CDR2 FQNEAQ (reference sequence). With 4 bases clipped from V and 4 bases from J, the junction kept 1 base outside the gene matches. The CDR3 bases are TGTGCCAGCAGCTGGGACAGTTATAATTCACCCCTCCACTTT. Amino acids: CASSWDSYNSPLHF.

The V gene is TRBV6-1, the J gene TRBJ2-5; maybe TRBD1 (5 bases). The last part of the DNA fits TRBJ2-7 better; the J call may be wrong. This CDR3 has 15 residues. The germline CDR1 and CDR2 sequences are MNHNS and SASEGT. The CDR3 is CASSVDRLLPYEQYF. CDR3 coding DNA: TGTGCCAGCAGTGTAGACAGACTTCTCCCCTACGAGCAGTACTTC.

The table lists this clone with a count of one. CDR3 residues: CASSPLGDLDSPLHF. As DNA, the CDR3 is TGTGCCAGCAGTCCTCTAGGTGATTTGGATTCACCCCTCCACTTT. The V call is TRBV25-1, the J call TRBJ1-6; no definite D call. Germline-derived CDR1 and CDR2 are MGHDK and SYGVNS. V was shortened by 5 bases and J by 8 bases, with 16 bases between the two germline ends. This CDR3 is built from 15 residues.

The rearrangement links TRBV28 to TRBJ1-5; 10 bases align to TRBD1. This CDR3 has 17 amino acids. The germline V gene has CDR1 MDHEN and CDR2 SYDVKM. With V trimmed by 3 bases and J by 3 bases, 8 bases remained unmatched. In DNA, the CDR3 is TGTGCCAGCAGTTTGGTAGGGACAGGGGCGCACAATCAGCCCCAGCATTTT. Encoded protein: CASSLVGTGAHNQPQHF.

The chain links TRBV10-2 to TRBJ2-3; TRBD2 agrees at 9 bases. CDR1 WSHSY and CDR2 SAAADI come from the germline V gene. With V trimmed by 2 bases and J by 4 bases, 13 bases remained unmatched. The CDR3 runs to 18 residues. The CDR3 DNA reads TGCGCCAGCAGTGAGCCTTCGACAGCGGGAGGATCTGCAGATACGCAGTATTTT. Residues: CASSEPSTAGGSADTQYF.